The text below deals with one TCR beta chain. This clonotype appeared many times. Its antigen is still unknown. No much larger clone exists at a distance of one base, and base qualities are not known. This sample was included in a study of Graves' ophthalmopathy and Graves' hyperthyroidism listed by TCRdb under 2018. Regarding the complete study: Peripheral blood samples were taken at the time of initial diagnosis, before any treatment was given. Following sampling, methimazole starting at 30 mg daily was administered to hyperthyroidism patients, and high-dose intravenous methylprednisolone was administered to ophthalmopathy patients. For training and testing, the 100 or so patients in the discovery cohort were randomly divided in a 7:3 ratio. In total, 135 blood samples were TCR-sequenced: approximately 40 ophthalmopathy, some 75 hyperthyroidism and about 17 hyperthyroidism-to-ophthalmopathy patients. To explore V-J signatures distinguishing ophthalmopathy from hyperthyroidism, a discovery set of 100 patients (43 ophthalmopathy, 57 stable hyperthyroidism) was enrolled. An independent validation cohort comprised some 19 hyperthyroidism patients and over 15 patients who later progressed from hyperthyroidism to ophthalmopathy. The study used TCR beta repertoire signatures to distinguish Graves' ophthalmopathy from Graves' hyperthyroidism and to predict progression to ophthalmopathy. In five or six hyperthyroidism patients, T-cell repertoires of thyroid tissue and blood were compared. The study at large found these results: Sample size was not predetermined statistically, and investigators were not blinded to group allocation. In cross-validation, the 13-signature model distinguished ophthalmopathy from stable hyperthyroidism with nearly 90% sensitivity and roughly 81% specificity, while in the test set the corresponding values were 80% and 75%. In validation, the model predicted ophthalmopathy progression with about 70% sensitivity and around 72% specificity; some 13 predicted patients were CT-confirmed with GO in a median of about 7.1 months. Among expanded thyroid clonotypes with frequency above 0.001, most also showed up in blood, which suggests that blood repertoires may reflect the thyroid immune response.

The germline V gene encodes CDR1 SEHNR and CDR2 FQNEAQ (reference sequence). Trimming takes 6 bases off V and 0 bases off J; junction bases not matched to a gene: 4. The CDR3 measures 14 amino acids from cysteine to phenylalanine. Here the CDR3 DNA is all that survives: 42 bases in frame from base 1. For repertoire sequencing, TCR beta CDR3 regions were amplified from RNA transcripts. HTBI primers and the Qiagen OneStep RT-PCR kit were used in a first-round RT-PCR, which was followed by a second-round multiplex PCR, size selection and purification. Sequencing of the libraries was carried out on an Illumina HiSeq2000 in paired-end mode with 100 bp reads. The authors' analysis ran thus. SOAPnuke was used for read processing, and reads with adapters, uncalled bases, a mean Phred below 15, or no exact constant-primer or identifier match were discarded. High-quality paired reads were merged with COPE v1.2.5. Each unique nucleotide sequence was defined as a clonotype, and clonotypes were aligned to IMGT TRB V, D and J references with MiTCR v1.1. Only V-J combinations with frequency above 0.0001 were analysed, covering approximately 99% of repertoires. For each V-J combination, a TCR clonal expansion and chaos score was defined as the ratio of F50 clonal expansion to chaos observed in the TCRdist matrix. Welch's t-statistics and random forest were used to reduce the features to around 13 V-J combinations, which were then used as input to a naive Bayes classifier. Thyroid-blood repertoire similarity was quantified with the Morisita-Horn index. TCRdb itself trimmed the public reads at Q25 with fastp, ran MiXCR and retained productive beta chains. Rows matching on CDR3 protein sequence are summarized as one entry with the most common DNA and genes. The V and J calls and clone size come from TCRdb's table, not from the authors' own analysis. The sample includes some 380,000 distinct CDR3 sequences, with 15% observed a single time. Approximately 7% of the sample is in the top ten clones.

A patient counted as having stable hyperthyroidism if there was no progression to ophthalmopathy within 18 months of follow-up. Hyperthyroidism patients were newly diagnosed, with disease duration under 2 months, and aged 18 to 65 years. Patients were excluded if they had other autoimmune diseases, uncontrolled infections, pregnancy or lactation. Clinical symptoms, serum thyroxine, TRAb, thyroid ultrasound and orbital computed tomography formed the basis of the diagnosis. PBMCs were isolated from about 10 ml of fresh peripheral blood by Ficoll-Paque density gradient centrifugation. Total RNA was extracted with Trizol reagent and quality-checked on an Agilent 2100 Bioanalyzer.

The chain employs TRBV7-9 and TRBJ1-1, with 7 central nucleotides matching TRBD1. The sample consisted of peripheral blood. The sequence was collected from a woman under 30 with stable Graves' hyperthyroidism. Donor details come from another sample of the same person, matched by shared clones. The sequenced DNA is TGTGCCAGCAGGGGACAGACCATGAACACTGAAGCTTTCTTT. Protein translation: CASRGQTMNTEAFF.